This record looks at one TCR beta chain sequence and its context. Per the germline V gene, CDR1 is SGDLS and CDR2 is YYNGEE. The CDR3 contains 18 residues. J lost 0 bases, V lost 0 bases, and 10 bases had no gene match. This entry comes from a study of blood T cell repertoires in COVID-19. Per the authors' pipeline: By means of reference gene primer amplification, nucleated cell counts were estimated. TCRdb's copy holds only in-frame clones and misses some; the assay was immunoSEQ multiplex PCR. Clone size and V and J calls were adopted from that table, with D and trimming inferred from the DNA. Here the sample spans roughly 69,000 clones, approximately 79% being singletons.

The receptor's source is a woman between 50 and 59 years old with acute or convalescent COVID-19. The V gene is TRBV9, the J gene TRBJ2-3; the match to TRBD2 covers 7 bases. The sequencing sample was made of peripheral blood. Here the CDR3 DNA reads TGTGCCAGCAGCGTAGATGGCGCTAGCGGCACTAGCACAGATACGCAGTATTTT. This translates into CASSVDGASGTSTDTQYF.